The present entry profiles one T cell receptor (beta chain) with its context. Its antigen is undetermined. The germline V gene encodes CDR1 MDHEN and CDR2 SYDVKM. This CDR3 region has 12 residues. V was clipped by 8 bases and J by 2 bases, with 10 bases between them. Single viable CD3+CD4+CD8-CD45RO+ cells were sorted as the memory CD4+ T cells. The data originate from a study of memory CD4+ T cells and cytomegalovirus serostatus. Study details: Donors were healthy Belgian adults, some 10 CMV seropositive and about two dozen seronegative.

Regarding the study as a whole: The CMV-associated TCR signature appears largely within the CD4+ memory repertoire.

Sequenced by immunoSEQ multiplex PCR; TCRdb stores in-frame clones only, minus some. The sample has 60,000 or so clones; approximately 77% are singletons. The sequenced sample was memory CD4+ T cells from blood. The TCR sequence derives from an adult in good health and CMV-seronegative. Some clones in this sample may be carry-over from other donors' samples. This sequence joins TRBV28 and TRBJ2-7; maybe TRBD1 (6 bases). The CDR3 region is CASGGGAYEQYF. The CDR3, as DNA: TGTGCCAGCGGTGGGGGCGCCTACGAGCAGTACTTC. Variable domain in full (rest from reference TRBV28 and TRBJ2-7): DVKVTQSSRYLVKRTGEKVFLECVQDMDHENMFWYRQDPGLGLRLIYFSYDVKMKEKGDIPEGYSVSREKKERFSLILESASTNQTSMYLCASGGGAYEQYFGPGTRLTVT.